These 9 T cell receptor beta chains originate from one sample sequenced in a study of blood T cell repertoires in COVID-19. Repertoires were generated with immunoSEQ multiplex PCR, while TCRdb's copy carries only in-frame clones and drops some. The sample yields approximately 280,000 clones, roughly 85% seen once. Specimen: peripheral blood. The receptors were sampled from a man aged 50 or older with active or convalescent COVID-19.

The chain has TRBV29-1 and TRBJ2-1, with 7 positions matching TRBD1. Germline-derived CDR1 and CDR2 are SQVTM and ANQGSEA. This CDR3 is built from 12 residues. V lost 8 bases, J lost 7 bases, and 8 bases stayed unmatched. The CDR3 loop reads CSPVGTDNEQFF. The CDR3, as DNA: TGCAGCCCTGTCGGGACAGATAATGAGCAGTTCTTC.

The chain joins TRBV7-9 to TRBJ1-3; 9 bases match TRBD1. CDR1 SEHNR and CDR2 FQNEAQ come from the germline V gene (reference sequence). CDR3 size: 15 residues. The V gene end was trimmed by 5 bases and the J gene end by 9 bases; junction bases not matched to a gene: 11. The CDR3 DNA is TGTGCCAGCAGCACCACCGGGACAGGGTATTTCACCATATATTTT. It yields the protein CASSTTGTGYFTIYF.

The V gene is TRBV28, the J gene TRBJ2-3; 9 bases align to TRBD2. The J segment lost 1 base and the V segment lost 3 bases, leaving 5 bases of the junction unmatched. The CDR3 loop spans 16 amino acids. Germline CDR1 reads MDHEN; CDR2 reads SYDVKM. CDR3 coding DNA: TGTGCCAGCAGTTTGGGGAGCGGGAGGCGCACAGATACGCAGTATTTT. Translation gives CASSLGSGRRTDTQYF.

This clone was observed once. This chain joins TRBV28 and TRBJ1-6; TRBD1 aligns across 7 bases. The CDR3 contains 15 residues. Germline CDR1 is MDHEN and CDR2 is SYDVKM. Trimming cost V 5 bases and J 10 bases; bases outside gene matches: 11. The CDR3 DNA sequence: TGTGCCAGCAGTCCCCCCGGAAGGGGGCTCTCACCCCTCCACTTT. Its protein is CASSPPGRGLSPLHF.

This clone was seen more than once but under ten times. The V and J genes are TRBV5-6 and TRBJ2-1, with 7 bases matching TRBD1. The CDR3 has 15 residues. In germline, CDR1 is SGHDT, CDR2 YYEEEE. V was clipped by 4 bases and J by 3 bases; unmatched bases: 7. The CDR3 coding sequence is TGTGCCAGCAGCGCCCTGACAGGGAGCTACAATGAGCAGTTCTTC. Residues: CASSALTGSYNEQFF.

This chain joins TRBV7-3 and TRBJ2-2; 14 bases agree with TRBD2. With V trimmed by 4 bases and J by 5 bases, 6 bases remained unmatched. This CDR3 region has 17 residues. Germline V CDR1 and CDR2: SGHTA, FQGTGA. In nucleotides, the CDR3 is TGTGCCAGCAGCTCGACTAGCGGGAGGGCCGGTACCGGGGAGCTGTTTTTT. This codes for CASSSTSGRAGTGELFF. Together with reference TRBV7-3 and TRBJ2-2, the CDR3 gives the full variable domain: GAGVSQTPSNKVTEKGKYVELRCDPISGHTALYWYRQSLGQGPEFLIYFQGTGAADDSGLPNDRFFAVRPEGSVSTLKIQRTERGDSAVYLCASSSTSGRAGTGELFFGEGSRLTVL.

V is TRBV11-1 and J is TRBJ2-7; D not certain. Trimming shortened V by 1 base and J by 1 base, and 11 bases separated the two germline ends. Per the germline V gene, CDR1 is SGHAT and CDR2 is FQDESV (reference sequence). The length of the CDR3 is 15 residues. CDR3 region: CASSLGGPESYEQYF. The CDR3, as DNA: TGTGCCAGCAGCTTAGGTGGGCCAGAATCCTACGAGCAGTACTTC.

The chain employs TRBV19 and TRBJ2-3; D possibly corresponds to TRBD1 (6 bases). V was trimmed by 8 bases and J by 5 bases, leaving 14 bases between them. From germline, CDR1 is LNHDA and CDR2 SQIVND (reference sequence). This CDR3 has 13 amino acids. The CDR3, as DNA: TGTGCCAGTGCTCCGCAGGGGAGAGATACGCAGTATTTT. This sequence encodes CASAPQGRDTQYF.

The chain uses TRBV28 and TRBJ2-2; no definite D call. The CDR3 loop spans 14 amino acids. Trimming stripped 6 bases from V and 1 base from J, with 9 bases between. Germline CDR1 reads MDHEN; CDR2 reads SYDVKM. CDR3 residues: CASSPILNTGELFF. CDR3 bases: TGTGCCAGCAGCCCTATCCTGAACACCGGGGAGCTGTTTTTT. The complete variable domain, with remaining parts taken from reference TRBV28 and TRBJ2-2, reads DVKVTQSSRYLVKRTGEKVFLECVQDMDHENMFWYRQDPGLGLRLIYFSYDVKMKEKGDIPEGYSVSREKKERFSLILESASTNQTSMYLCASSPILNTGELFFGEGSRLTVL.